This is a list of T cell receptor beta chains from one sample in a study of OX40 agonist ivuxolimab in advanced cancers. Sequencing used immunoSEQ multiplex PCR; TCRdb keeps in-frame clones, though not all of them. The sample includes some 81,000 clones, 80% to 90% of them seen just once. This material consisted of CD4+ or CD8+ T cells sorted from blood, taken in a trial of the OX40 agonist ivuxolimab. These receptors all come from an adult with an advanced solid tumor such as melanoma, head and neck, liver or kidney cancer. The CDR3 runs from the conserved cysteine through the conserved F or W. D genes are given only for firm matches. Some rows have no size entry. The others give once, few or many, or a class for an expanded clone.

clone_size d_call j_call v_call cdr3_aa cdr3_nt
few . TRBJ2-7 TRBV18 CASSEGGVPPYEQYF TGTGCCAGCTCGGAAGGGGGTGTCCCCCCCTACGAGCAGTACTTC
. TRBD2 TRBJ2-3 TRBV9 CASSYSGGLTDTQYF TGTGCCAGCAGCTATAGCGGGGGTCTCACAGATACGCAGTATTTT
few . TRBJ2-3 TRBV5-1 CASSLMGGPGTDTQYF TGCGCCAGCAGCTTGATGGGAGGACCGGGGACAGATACGCAGTATTTT
. . TRBJ2-2 TRBV5-1 CASSLARTVNTGELFF TGCGCCAGCAGCCTGGCCAGAACAGTTAACACCGGGGAGCTGTTTTTT
. TRBD1 TRBJ1-1 TRBV9 CASSARHGTGTTEAFF TGTGCCAGCAGCGCAAGGCATGGGACAGGGACCACTGAAGCTTTCTTT
. . TRBJ2-3 TRBV25-1 CASKTGASDTQYF TGTGCCAGCAAGACGGGGGCTTCAGATACGCAGTATTTT
. TRBD1 TRBJ2-4 TRBV6-5 CASSPMGQGGNIQYF TGTGCCAGCAGCCCGATGGGACAGGGAGGGAACATTCAGTACTTC
. . TRBJ2-1 TRBV28 CASGTPGVNEQFF TGTGCCAGCGGGACCCCAGGGGTCAATGAGCAGTTCTTC
once TRBD1 TRBJ1-3 TRBV18 CASSVQGNGNTIYF TGTGCCAGCTCAGTACAGGGGAACGGAAACACCATATATTTT
. . TRBJ2-3 TRBV5-1 CASSQSSDTQYF TGCGCCAGCAGTCAGTCGTCGGATACGCAGTATTTT
. . TRBJ2-1 TRBV6-5 CASRTSLGGRNEQFF TGTGCCAGCAGGACGTCTTTAGGGGGGAGGAATGAGCAGTTCTTC
. TRBD1 TRBJ2-2 TRBV7-6 CASSLEVRAAGGLGELFF TGTGCCAGCAGCTTAGAAGTACGGGCGGCAGGGGGCTTAGGGGAGCTGTTTTTT
. . TRBJ1-1 TRBV30 CAWATGMNTEAFF TGTGCCTGGGCCACAGGGATGAACACTGAAGCTTTCTTT
. TRBD1 TRBJ1-6 TRBV11-3 CASSLTGRSPLHF TGTGCCAGCAGCTTGACAGGGCGGTCACCCCTCCACTTT
. . TRBJ2-3 TRBV28 CASSKLMLRQGTTDTQYF TGTGCCAGCAGCAAACTGATGCTTAGGCAGGGGACCACAGATACGCAGTATTTT
. . TRBJ2-7 TRBV6-5 CASSPVRTGLYEQYF TGTGCCAGCAGTCCTGTTAGAACAGGCCTCTACGAGCAGTACTTC
. TRBD1 TRBJ1-1 TRBV29-1 CSVAGQGARTEAFF TGCAGCGTCGCCGGACAGGGGGCGCGGACTGAAGCTTTCTTT
. . TRBJ2-2 TRBV6-5 CASSYTYPTAGELFF TGTGCCAGCAGTTACACCTACCCCACGGCCGGGGAGCTGTTTTTT
. . TRBJ2-6 TRBV5-1 CATADGRSGANVLTF TGCGCCACAGCGGACGGGCGCTCTGGGGCCAACGTCCTGACTTTC
. TRBD1 TRBJ1-4 TRBV2 CASSDPGTASEKLFF TGTGCCAGCAGTGATCCCGGGACAGCAAGTGAAAAACTGTTTTTT
once . TRBJ1-1 TRBV2 CASSNQMAGEAFF TGTGCCAGCAGCAACCAGATGGCCGGTGAAGCTTTCTTT
. . TRBJ1-2 TRBV2 CASSSATLYGYTF TGTGCCAGCAGTTCGGCTACCCTCTATGGCTACACCTTC
. . TRBJ1-5 TRBV28 CASRVVGSTQHF TGTGCCAGCAGGGTGGTAGGGTCGACTCAGCATTTT
. . TRBJ2-1 TRBV7-9 CASSLVAGNEQFF TGTGCCAGCAGCTTGGTCGCCGGGAATGAGCAGTTCTTC
. . TRBJ2-5 TRBV2 CASSGGGGETQYF TGTGCCAGCAGCGGCGGGGGCGGGGAGACCCAGTACTTC
. TRBD1 TRBJ2-3 TRBV7-7 CASSNGTGRRHTQYF TGTGCCAGCAGCAACGGGACAGGGCGCAGGCATACGCAGTATTTT
. TRBD1 TRBJ1-1 TRBV9 CASSGGQLNTEAFF TGTGCCAGCAGCGGGGGACAGCTGAACACTGAAGCTTTCTTT